This TCR beta chain was sequenced for a study of CD8 T cells in ankylosing spondylitis. This clonotype was observed a few times. Antigen unknown. Germline V gene data show CDR1 as MDHEN and CDR2 as SYDVKM. V shed 3 bases and J shed 7 bases, with 15 bases lying between them. The CDR3 runs to 15 residues. Study-level results: Some of these motif variants have turned up before, in reports on reactive arthritis synovial fluid and blood. Matched synovial fluid from ankylosing spondylitis patients was reported to be enriched for disease-linked clones. Seemingly characteristic of ankylosing spondylitis blood was a TCR beta motif consisting of several highly homologous variants. Disease-linked clones bore a CD8+ phenotype and were relatively rare in peripheral blood.

TCRdb reanalysed the 5' RACE reads using MiXCR and keeps one entry per CDR3 protein. The sample records under 850,000 distinct CDR3 sequences, around 17% being singletons. The V call is TRBV28, the J call TRBJ2-2, with a weak D call TRBD2 (6 bases). The source of this sequence is a male donor with ankylosing spondylitis. The material sequenced was blood, either unsorted or a sorted T cell fraction (not recorded which). The CDR3 nucleotides are TGTGCCAGCAGTTTCCCTCAGGGAGGCCACGGGGAGCTGTTTTTT. This translates into CASSFPQGGHGELFF.